This T cell receptor beta chain was identified during a study of shared clonotypes between healthy human individuals. Study observations and caveats: Apart from blood, nothing was sampled; tissue repertoires likely differ. When compared with the clonotypes that were shared by all four sorted-subset donors, the non-shared clonotypes turned out to have lower generation probabilities.

Naive-designated CD8 cells lacked CD45RO, were positively enriched for CCR7, and omitted terminally differentiated effector memory CD45RA+ cells. Donors, without exception, were Caucasian adults residing in Nashville, Tennessee. In this sample, this clone turned up a few times. Its antigen is as yet unknown. Germline V gene sequence: CDR1 MNHEY, CDR2 SMNVEV (reference sequence). This CDR3 has 15 amino acids. The trim removed 6 bases at V and 3 bases at J, leaving 9 bases unmatched. The protocol was immunoSEQ multiplex PCR, while the TCRdb copy is restricted to in-frame clones and leaves out a portion. Of more than 500,000 clones in the sample, approximately 95% are singletons; the top ten hold approximately 0.11%.

The sequence derives from a woman aged 30 to 39 in good health. Sequences were obtained from naive CD8+ T cells sorted from blood. The chain joins TRBV27 to TRBJ2-7, with 9 bases fitting TRBD1. DNA for the CDR3: TGTGCCAGCAGGGTAATCCGGGACAGGGTCTACGAGCAGTACTTC. Its translation: CASRVIRDRVYEQYF.